The clone carrying this T cell receptor (beta chain) has ten or more counts. The V end was cut by 3 bases, the J end by 5 bases, with 11 bases between. Per the germline V gene, CDR1 is SGHNT and CDR2 is YYREEE (reference sequence). The length of the CDR3 is 13 residues. This sample was taken from a study of T cells in Graves' hyperthyroidism and ophthalmopathy. TCR beta CDR3 regions were amplified from RNA. The HTBI set primed first-round TCR CDR3 RT-PCR. In TCRdb, the multiplex PCR reads were re-called with MiXCR into one record per CDR3 protein. The sample includes about 610,000 distinct CDR3 sequences, approximately 44% seen only once; the top ten take around 7.7%.

The sequenced sample consisted of peripheral blood or thyroid tissue (not recorded which). The receptor was isolated from a woman aged 18-35 years with Graves' hyperthyroidism. The gene calls are TRBV5-4 and TRBJ2-5; a weak D match, TRBD1 (6 bases). The CDR3 region has the DNA TGTGCCAGCAGCTCGGGACAACGGGAGACCCAGTACTTC. It specifies CASSSGQRETQYF.